This TCR beta chain was identified during a study of OX40 agonist ivuxolimab in advanced cancers. Sequencing was performed with immunoSEQ multiplex PCR; in TCRdb, only in-frame clones are kept and a portion is missing. In the table there are about 63,000 clones, 75% to 90% of which are singletons. The CDR3 loop spans 13 amino acids. Trimming pared 0 bases from V and 4 bases from J, leaving 6 bases between. The germline V gene has CDR1 SGDLS and CDR2 YYNGEE. Material: CD4+ or CD8+ T cells sorted from blood, obtained in a trial of the OX40 agonist ivuxolimab. The chain joins TRBV9 to TRBJ2-3; D is ambiguous. The sequence derives from an adult with an advanced solid tumor such as melanoma, head and neck, liver or kidney cancer. The CDR3 coding sequence is TGTGCCAGCAGCGTAGACCCCCCAGATACGCAGTATTTT. Its protein product is CASSVDPPDTQYF.